The subject of this entry is one T cell receptor (beta chain). The data originate from a study of shared clonotypes between healthy human individuals. Study overall: Three plates each covered CD4 naive and memory; CD8 naive two, CD8 memory one.

The ends were cut back, 4 bases at V and 2 bases at J, with 18 bases in the middle. The CDR3 contains 17 residues. Germline CDR1 is MNHEY and CDR2 is SMNVEV (reference sequence). The input for sorted-subset replicate PCRs was about 200 ng DNA, some 28,000 T cell genomes. The method was immunoSEQ multiplex PCR; TCRdb's version includes in-frame clones alone and lacks a portion of them. The sample lists approximately 650,000 clones, around 95% occurring once. As defined, naive CD8 cells were CD45RO-negative and positively selected for CCR7, with terminally differentiated effector memory CD45RA+ cells excluded.

The sample consisted of naive CD8+ T cells sorted from blood. The chain couples TRBV27 to TRBJ1-5; the D gene is possibly TRBD1 (6 bases). This clonotype was obtained from a woman aged 25 to 39 in good health. Here the CDR3 DNA reads TGTGCCAGCAGTTCAACCCAGGGGAGGTTTCGCAATCAGCCCCAGCATTTT. Its translation: CASSSTQGRFRNQPQHF.